This TCR beta chain appears in the sequencing data of a study of shared clonotypes between healthy human individuals. The V and J ends lost 8 bases and 0 bases respectively, with 8 bases between them. The CDR3 contains 13 residues. Germline V lookup: CDR1 SEHNR, CDR2 FQNEAQ (reference sequence). Positively selected for CCR7, the CD45RO-negative cells used as naive CD8 cells excluded terminally differentiated effector memory CD45RA+ cells. Sequencing used immunoSEQ multiplex PCR; TCRdb keeps in-frame clones, though not all of them. This sample has fewer than 800,000 clones; about 90% occur once, and the top ten carry about 24%.

The receptor comes from a man aged 30 to 39 in good health. Sequencing was carried out using naive CD8+ T cells sorted from blood. The chain links TRBV7-9 to TRBJ2-1; no firm D call. The chain's CDR3 is CASGKSSYNEQFF. The CDR3 coding sequence is TGTGCCAGCGGGAAGAGCTCCTACAATGAGCAGTTCTTC.